The sequence of this TCR beta chain was determined in a study of blood T cells in healthy people across ages. Study outcomes and limitations: Roughly linear declines in TCR beta diversity per million T cells occurred with age.

The germline CDR1 and CDR2 sequences are SQVTM and ANQGSEA. V was shortened by 8 bases and J by 2 bases, with 11 bases between the two germline ends. The CDR3 loop spans 12 amino acids. The sample holds a few counts of this clonotype. Its antigen is still unknown. Together with a sample-barcoded 5' primer, a J-beta primer mix was included in a second PCR lasting about 7 to 11 cycles. TCRdb called the 5' RACE reads again in MiXCR, with one record for every CDR3 protein. The sample includes 600,000 or so distinct CDR3 sequences, approximately 30% of them seen just once. The chain joins TRBV29-1 to TRBJ2-3, with D hard to call. Sequencing input: blood. The receptor comes from a woman over 75 in good health. CDR3 DNA: TGCAGCACGGTGACTTTCACAGATACGCAGTATTTT. Its translation: CSTVTFTDTQYF.